This is a list of T cell receptor beta chains from one sample in a study of blood T cell repertoires in COVID-19. Using immunoSEQ multiplex PCR, the repertoire was profiled, and TCRdb retains in-frame clones only, with some absent. The sample consists of 45,000 to 60,000 clones, 75% to 90% of them appearing once. The sample taken for sequencing was peripheral blood. These receptors originate from a human donor in a cohort sampled during active COVID-19. The CDR3 runs from the conserved cysteine through the conserved F or W. A D gene is named only where the DNA matches it firmly. Rows may omit the clone size; those that give it use once, few, many or a size class.

clone size	J gene	V gene	D gene	CDR3 length	CDR3 protein	CDR3 DNA
NA	TRBJ2-6	TRBV4-1	NA	15	CASSPGSSGANVLTF	TGCGCCAGCAGCCCCGGGAGCTCTGGGGCCAACGTCCTGACTTTC
NA	TRBJ1-1	TRBV19	NA	15	CASSIGGTRTTEAFF	TGTGCCAGTAGTATAGGAGGAACAAGAACCACTGAAGCTTTCTTT
NA	TRBJ2-3	TRBV10-3	TRBD2	18	CAISPGLAGGFSTDTQYF	TGTGCCATCAGTCCGGGACTAGCGGGAGGGTTTAGCACAGATACGCAGTATTTT
NA	TRBJ1-6	TRBV6-4	NA	14	CASSTGLTNSPLHF	TGTGCCAGCTCGACGGGACTTACTAATTCACCCCTCCACTTT
NA	TRBJ2-7	TRBV2	NA	13	CASSEDRDYEQYF	TGTGCCAGCAGTGAAGACAGAGACTACGAGCAGTACTTC
NA	TRBJ1-5	TRBV10-3	NA	13	CAIKGGWDQPQHF	TGTGCCATCAAAGGGGGTTGGGATCAGCCCCAGCATTTT
NA	TRBJ1-1	TRBV7-3	TRBD1	15	CASSLTGQGGTEAFF	TGTGCCAGCAGCTTAACAGGGCAGGGGGGCACTGAAGCTTTCTTT
NA	TRBJ1-1	TRBV29-1	TRBD1	13	CSVRPTGILEAFF	TGCAGCGTGAGACCGACAGGGATCCTAGAAGCTTTCTTT
NA	TRBJ2-7	TRBV18	TRBD1	16	CASSPSMDRGVYEQYF	TGTGCCAGCTCACCATCTATGGACAGGGGGGTCTACGAGCAGTACTTC
NA	TRBJ2-7	TRBV7-9	TRBD2	14	CASSLAGGPNEQYF	TGTGCCAGCAGCTTAGCGGGAGGGCCCAACGAGCAGTACTTC
NA	TRBJ2-1	TRBV4-2	NA	16	CASSQGEAPRDNEQFF	TGTGCCAGCAGCCAAGGTGAGGCACCCCGCGACAATGAGCAGTTCTTC
NA	TRBJ1-1	TRBV7-9	NA	15	CASSSTLTANTEAFF	TGTGCCAGCAGCTCCACGTTGACAGCCAACACTGAAGCTTTCTTT
NA	TRBJ2-2	TRBV24-1	TRBD1	16	CATSEAQGEYTGELFF	TGTGCCACCAGTGAGGCCCAGGGGGAGTACACCGGGGAGCTGTTTTTT
NA	TRBJ2-3	TRBV27	NA	14	CASSLAAAPDTQYF	TGTGCCAGCAGTTTAGCGGCGGCTCCAGATACGCAGTATTTT
NA	TRBJ1-2	TRBV5-5	TRBD1	14	CASSLSQGADGYTF	TGTGCCAGCAGCTTGTCGCAGGGGGCAGATGGCTACACCTTC
NA	TRBJ1-2	TRBV18	NA	16	CASSPSQGRDGYGYTF	TGTGCCAGCTCACCTTCACAGGGCCGGGACGGCTATGGCTACACCTTC
once	TRBJ1-4	TRBV13	TRBD1	13	CASLRGAGEKLFF	TGTGCCAGCCTCAGGGGGGCGGGTGAAAAACTGTTTTTT
NA	TRBJ2-1	TRBV9	NA	14	CASSPEAWWNEQFF	TGTGCCAGCAGCCCAGAGGCTTGGTGGAATGAGCAGTTCTTC
NA	TRBJ2-1	TRBV5-1	TRBD1	14	CASSSATGVNEQFF	TGCGCCAGCAGCTCCGCGACAGGGGTAAATGAGCAGTTCTTC
NA	TRBJ2-1	TRBV19	TRBD2	18	CASSIGGLASLLYNEQFF	TGTGCCAGTAGTATAGGAGGACTAGCTTCTCTCCTCTACAATGAGCAGTTCTTC
NA	TRBJ2-3	TRBV19	NA	13	CASRTGSTDTQYF	TGTGCCAGCCGAACAGGGAGCACAGATACGCAGTATTTT
NA	TRBJ1-2	TRBV7-2	TRBD1	14	CASSLRGPPYGYTF	TGTGCCAGCAGCTTGAGGGGGCCCCCCTATGGCTACACCTTC
NA	TRBJ2-7	TRBV28	NA	13	CASSSPPLGGEYF	TGTGCCAGCAGTTCCCCACCGTTGGGGGGAGAGTACTTC
NA	TRBJ2-2	TRBV25-1	TRBD2	15	CASSVTSGGTGELFF	TGTGCCAGCAGTGTAACTAGCGGGGGGACCGGGGAGCTGTTTTTT
NA	TRBJ2-7	TRBV18	NA	13	CASSPPNFYEQYF	TGTGCCAGCTCACCACCGAACTTCTACGAGCAGTACTTC
NA	TRBJ2-7	TRBV5-4	TRBD1	16	CAGSYSSTGGIYEQYF	TGTGCCGGCAGCTACAGCTCGACAGGGGGTATCTACGAGCAGTACTTC
NA	TRBJ1-4	TRBV5-1	NA	15	CASSSKAAPEGKLFF	TGCGCCAGCAGCTCCAAGGCGGCCCCGGAGGGAAAACTGTTTTTT
NA	TRBJ2-5	TRBV6-5	TRBD1	16	CASSYGTGSGIETQYF	TGTGCCAGCAGTTACGGGACAGGGAGTGGGATAGAGACCCAGTACTTC
once	TRBJ2-3	TRBV25-1	NA	15	CATTPGAHSTDTQYF	TGTGCCACTACCCCAGGCGCCCATTCCACAGATACGCAGTATTTT
once	TRBJ1-2	TRBV19	NA	17	CASSIIGLSPINYGYTF	TGTGCCAGTAGTATTATAGGACTTTCCCCAATCAACTATGGCTACACCTTC
NA	TRBJ1-4	TRBV3-1/TRBV3-2	TRBD1	16	CASSQDLGTGKGKLFF	TGTGCCAGCAGCCAAGATTTGGGGACAGGGAAGGGAAAACTGTTTTTT
NA	TRBJ2-4	TRBV6-2/TRBV6-3	TRBD2	19	CASSSTGTSGMLAKNIQYF	TGTGCCAGCAGTTCCACCGGGACTAGCGGGATGCTAGCCAAAAACATTCAGTACTTC
once	TRBJ1-2	TRBV5-1	TRBD1	14	CASSSLGQGEGYTF	TGCGCCAGCAGCTCCCTCGGACAGGGGGAGGGCTACACCTTC
NA	TRBJ2-2	TRBV5-4	TRBD1	15	CASSSGTVNTGELFF	TGTGCCAGCAGCTCCGGGACAGTGAACACCGGGGAGCTGTTTTTT
NA	TRBJ1-2	TRBV6-5	NA	11	CASRSRSGYTF	TGTGCCAGCAGATCTCGGTCGGGCTACACCTTC
NA	TRBJ2-4	TRBV10-1	TRBD1	13	CAILTGGGNIQYF	TGCGCCATTTTGACAGGGGGGGGAAACATTCAGTACTTC
NA	TRBJ2-1	TRBV3-1/TRBV3-2	NA	13	CASSRTYLNEQFF	TGTGCCAGCAGCCGAACTTATTTGAATGAGCAGTTCTTC
NA	TRBJ2-7	TRBV5-4	TRBD1	13	CASSRGQVYEQYF	TGTGCCAGCAGCCGCGGACAGGTCTACGAGCAGTACTTC
once	TRBJ2-1	TRBV2	TRBD2	14	CASSLGLAGNEQFF	TGTGCCAGCAGTCTCGGACTAGCGGGCAATGAGCAGTTCTTC
once	TRBJ1-1	TRBV12-3/TRBV12-4	NA	13	CASSLEPRTEAFF	TGTGCCAGCAGTTTAGAGCCCAGGACTGAAGCTTTCTTT
once	TRBJ2-5	TRBV6-5	NA	15	CASRGLGPDTETQYF	TGTGCCAGCAGGGGACTCGGACCGGACACGGAGACCCAGTACTTC
NA	TRBJ1-2	TRBV6-5	NA	14	CASRPTPQGYGYTF	TGTGCCAGCAGACCTACCCCCCAGGGCTATGGCTACACCTTC
NA	TRBJ1-1	TRBV6-4	NA	16	CASSDSSQGGGTEAFF	TGTGCCAGCAGTGACTCGAGTCAGGGCGGGGGCACTGAAGCTTTCTTT
few	TRBJ2-3	TRBV30	TRBD2	14	CAWLQAGPTDTQYF	TGTGCCTGGCTGCAAGCGGGACCAACAGATACGCAGTATTTT
NA	TRBJ2-7	TRBV5-4	TRBD1	12	CASSSFRQGWDF	TGTGCCAGCAGCTCATTTAGACAGGGTTGGGACTTC
NA	TRBJ2-1	TRBV13	TRBD2	16	CASRLAGPPSYNEQFF	TGTGCCAGCAGGCTAGCGGGACCGCCCTCCTACAATGAGCAGTTCTTC
NA	TRBJ2-7	TRBV7-9	TRBD1	16	CASSFRSGQGAHEQYF	TGTGCCAGCAGCTTTCGATCTGGACAGGGGGCCCACGAGCAGTACTTC
NA	TRBJ2-7	TRBV5-1	NA	15	CASSLGGSSSYEQYF	TGCGCCAGCAGCTTGGGAGGGAGCAGTTCCTACGAGCAGTACTTC
NA	TRBJ2-7	TRBV5-4	TRBD1	16	CASSTDRQGRSYEQYF	TGTGCCAGCAGCACCGACCGACAGGGGAGATCCTACGAGCAGTACTTC
NA	TRBJ2-3	TRBV5-1	TRBD2	15	CASSPRGGGTDTQYF	TGCGCCAGCAGCCCTCGGGGAGGGGGCACAGATACGCAGTATTTT